These T cell receptor beta chains were read from a single sample in a study of cytomegalovirus exposure and HLA in healthy donors. Clones were sequenced by immunoSEQ multiplex PCR, and TCRdb holds only the in-frame ones, with some missing. In the table there are roughly 120,000 clones, roughly 73% of which are singletons. Sequencing was performed on PBMCs. Source of these receptors: a woman aged 30 to 39 in good health and CMV-seronegative. CDR3s leave out the opening cysteine and the closing phenylalanine or tryptophan. Fields, in order: CDR3 protein, V gene, J gene.

CDR3 protein: ASSTPGQLNQPQH
V gene: TRBV19
J gene: TRBJ1-5

CDR3 protein: ASTPIDTRRNYGYT
V gene: TRBV11-2
J gene: TRBJ1-2

CDR3 protein: ASSGQGLAEAF
V gene: TRBV2
J gene: TRBJ1-1

CDR3 protein: ASSYSMADFGGYT
V gene: TRBV6-5
J gene: TRBJ1-2

CDR3 protein: ASSRFRGSYEQY
V gene: TRBV6-5
J gene: TRBJ2-7

CDR3 protein: ASSSGTSGQETQY
V gene: TRBV6-6
J gene: TRBJ2-5

CDR3 protein: ASSISAGGQY
V gene: TRBV19
J gene: TRBJ2-7

CDR3 protein: ASSVSSNQPQH
V gene: TRBV2
J gene: TRBJ1-5

CDR3 protein: ASSPGDMNTEAF
V gene: TRBV27
J gene: TRBJ1-1

CDR3 protein: ASSHDRGQETQY
V gene: TRBV7-8
J gene: TRBJ2-5

CDR3 protein: ASSVEDRGLAF
V gene: TRBV9
J gene: TRBJ1-1

CDR3 protein: ASSPGQGTNSPLH
V gene: TRBV18
J gene: TRBJ1-6

CDR3 protein: ASSYLGQKYTGELF
V gene: TRBV6-5
J gene: TRBJ2-2

CDR3 protein: AWLSGSGGPREQF
V gene: TRBV30
J gene: TRBJ2-1

CDR3 protein: SVDFSYNEQF
V gene: TRBV29-1
J gene: TRBJ2-1

CDR3 protein: ASSISGGQVEAF
V gene: TRBV19
J gene: TRBJ1-1

CDR3 protein: ASTRDSRYNSPLH
V gene: TRBV2
J gene: TRBJ1-6

CDR3 protein: ASSLAESGSLNEQF
V gene: TRBV5-1
J gene: TRBJ2-1

CDR3 protein: ASSFGGGSNQPQH
V gene: TRBV28
J gene: TRBJ1-5

CDR3 protein: AWSVSGRGPQH
V gene: TRBV30
J gene: TRBJ1-5

CDR3 protein: ASSDSLQETQY
V gene: TRBV18
J gene: TRBJ2-5

CDR3 protein: ASTQLGLYRDRLQAF
V gene: TRBV5-6
J gene: TRBJ1-1

CDR3 protein: ASSFQGPLPYGYT
V gene: TRBV6-5
J gene: TRBJ1-2

CDR3 protein: ASSQDRVSTYNEQF
V gene: TRBV4-1
J gene: TRBJ2-1

CDR3 protein: ASSPPTGGVRKLF
V gene: TRBV7-3
J gene: TRBJ1-4

CDR3 protein: ASSYSNGGVLF
V gene: TRBV6-5
J gene: TRBJ1-4

CDR3 protein: ATPLFGAGGPRGTDTQY
V gene: TRBV27
J gene: TRBJ2-3

CDR3 protein: ASSQGTAYGYT
V gene: TRBV4-3
J gene: TRBJ1-2

CDR3 protein: ASSLAWDSNYGYT
V gene: TRBV5-1
J gene: TRBJ1-2

CDR3 protein: ASSSGRVFKETQY
V gene: TRBV18
J gene: TRBJ2-5

CDR3 protein: ASSVNHRAIGGYT
V gene: TRBV9
J gene: TRBJ1-2

CDR3 protein: ASSYSPGGGRGYT
V gene: TRBV6-5
J gene: TRBJ1-2

CDR3 protein: ASSLADKSSYEQY
V gene: TRBV7-6
J gene: TRBJ2-7

CDR3 protein: ASSTNPMNTEAF
V gene: TRBV18
J gene: TRBJ1-1

CDR3 protein: ASSQDPLAEQY
V gene: TRBV4-2
J gene: TRBJ2-7

CDR3 protein: AWKERTGFSSPLH
V gene: TRBV30
J gene: TRBJ1-6

CDR3 protein: ASSIQGGNQPQH
V gene: TRBV6-5
J gene: TRBJ1-5

CDR3 protein: ASSRDSVSSYNEQF
V gene: TRBV4-3
J gene: TRBJ2-1

CDR3 protein: ASTITGGTSEKLF
V gene: TRBV6-1
J gene: TRBJ1-4

CDR3 protein: ASSEAPGQGFEKLF
V gene: TRBV6-1
J gene: TRBJ1-4

CDR3 protein: ASSIDLSDRGYGYT
V gene: TRBV19
J gene: TRBJ1-2

CDR3 protein: ASGQGFHEQY
V gene: TRBV19
J gene: TRBJ2-7

CDR3 protein: AISESGGDYGYT
V gene: TRBV10-3
J gene: TRBJ1-2

CDR3 protein: ASSQDDAGVLSSNQPQH
V gene: TRBV4-2
J gene: TRBJ1-5

CDR3 protein: AIRGKGDTEAF
V gene: TRBV10-3
J gene: TRBJ1-1